The present TCR beta chain was sequenced within a study of cytomegalovirus exposure and HLA in healthy donors. The PCR employed 60 Vbeta primers together with 13 Jbeta primers. Some clones are missing from TCRdb's copy, which holds only in-frame ones; the method was immunoSEQ multiplex PCR. This table holds about 180,000 clones, around four fifths found once. These donors counted as nominally healthy when sampled, but unrecorded immune exposures were likely. Remarks on this clone: Its cognate antigen is unknown.

Whole-study findings and limits: Association of roughly 18,000 TCR beta sequences with HLA alleles was found at 0.05 false discovery rate in a later analysis.

Sequencing was done on a sample of PBMCs. The TCR sequence derives from a woman younger than 45 in good health and CMV-seronegative.

CDR3 sequence: CASSFPPGQLPGDDGYTF. In DNA, the CDR3 is TGTGCCAGCAGCTTCCCCCCGGGACAGCTTCCTGGGGACGATGGCTACACCTTC. The chain is built from TRBV5-6 and TRBJ1-2; 7 bases line up with TRBD1. The CDR3 runs to 18 residues. Germline CDR1 SGHDT, CDR2 YYEEEE. V was pared by 2 bases and J by 6 bases, with 19 bases of the junction left unmatched.